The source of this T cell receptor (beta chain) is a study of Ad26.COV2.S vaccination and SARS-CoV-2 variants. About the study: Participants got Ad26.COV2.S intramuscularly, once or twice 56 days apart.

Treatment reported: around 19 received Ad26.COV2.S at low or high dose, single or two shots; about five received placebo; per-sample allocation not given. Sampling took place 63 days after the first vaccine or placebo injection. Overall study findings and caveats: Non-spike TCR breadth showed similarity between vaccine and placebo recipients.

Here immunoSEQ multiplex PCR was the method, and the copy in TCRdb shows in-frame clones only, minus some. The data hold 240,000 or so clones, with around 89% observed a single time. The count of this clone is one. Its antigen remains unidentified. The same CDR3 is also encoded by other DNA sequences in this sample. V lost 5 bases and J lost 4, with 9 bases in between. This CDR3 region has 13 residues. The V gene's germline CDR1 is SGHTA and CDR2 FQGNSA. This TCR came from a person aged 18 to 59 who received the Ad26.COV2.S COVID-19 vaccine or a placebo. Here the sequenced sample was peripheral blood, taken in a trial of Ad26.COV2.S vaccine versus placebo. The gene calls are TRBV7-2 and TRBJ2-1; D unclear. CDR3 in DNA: TGTGCCAGCAGCCTTGGACCTTACAATGAGCAGTTCTTC. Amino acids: CASSLGPYNEQFF.